This passage covers 19 T cell receptor beta chains from one sample sequenced in a study of T cell repertoires in cytomegalovirus infection (dated by TCRdb to between 2017 and 2020). Per the publication, the treatment or condition label means: in vitro stimulation with specific CMV peptide epitopes to enrich CMV-specific T cells. These receptors have no identified antigens. Reads for this sample came from an Illumina HiSeq 1500. TCRdb passed the public sequencing reads through fastp at Q25 and MiXCR, retaining productive beta sequences. When rows share a CDR3 protein, they turn into one entry using the most common DNA and genes. The sample profile shows 550,000 to 700,000 distinct CDR3 sequences; almost 40% of them were found once. The ten largest clones capture 48% of the sample. The sequences come from cultured PBMCs, collected from culture after CMV antigen stimulation. Receptors originate from a human donor in good health (CMV status not recorded). Some clones in this sample may be carry-over from other donors' samples.

This clonotype occurred a few times. The rearrangement joins TRBV12-5 to TRBJ2-3; TRBD2 might be the D (6 bases). The CDR3 contains 15 residues. Germline V gene data show CDR1 as LGHNT and CDR2 as FRNRAP. Deletions cut 2 bases from V and 2 bases from J, with 11 bases between. For the CDR3, the DNA is TGTGCTAGTGGTTTGCCTAGCGCTTCCACAGATACGCAGTATTTT. Translated, it gives CASGLPSASTDTQYF.

The J gene is TRBJ2-7, the V gene TRBV4-3; 7 positions agree with TRBD2. Trimming took 3 bases from V and 7 from J; bases not matched to a gene: 6. The CDR3 contains 13 residues. CDR1 LGHNA and CDR2 YSLEER come from the germline V gene. The CDR3 coding sequence is TGCGCCAGCAGCCATGCGGGAGTGGGAGAGCAGTACTTC. This gives the protein CASSHAGVGEQYF.

This rearrangement joins TRBV5-4 to TRBJ1-3; possibly TRBD1 for D (6 bases). Trimming cost V 10 bases and J 1 base, with 9 bases left between them. Germline V CDR1 and CDR2: SGHNT, YYREEE (reference sequence). This CDR3 is built from 12 residues. As DNA, the CDR3 is TGTGCCGGAGGGGGATCTGGAAACACCATATATTTT. Its translation is CAGGGSGNTIYF. Full variable domain (outside the CDR3, taken from reference TRBV5-4 and TRBJ1-3): ETGVTQSPTHLIKTRGQQVTLRCSSQSGHNTVSWYQQALGQGPQFIFQYYREEENGRGNFPPRFSGLQFPNYSSELNVNALELDDSALYLCAGGGSGNTIYFGEGSWLTVV.

This chain connects TRBV20-1 to TRBJ2-3, with unresolved D. In germline, CDR1 is DFQATT, CDR2 SNEGSKA (reference sequence). The CDR3 is 15 residues long. V was cut by 6 bases and J by 1 base, with 17 bases left in between. The CDR3, as DNA: TGCAGTGCCTATCGATTTCGGTCAGGCACAGATACGCAGTATTTT. As protein: CSAYRFRSGTDTQYF.

The chain uses TRBV5-4 and TRBJ1-1; 8 bases fit TRBD1. Looked up from germline, CDR1 is SGHNT and CDR2 is YYREEE (reference sequence). This CDR3 has 17 residues. Trimming cost V 0 bases and J 0 bases; bases outside gene matches: 7. The CDR3 protein is CASSLGDRGLMNTEAFF. The CDR3 coding sequence is TGTGCCAGCAGCTTGGGAGACAGGGGCCTCATGAACACTGAAGCTTTCTTT. Full variable domain (rest looked up from reference TRBV5-4 and TRBJ1-1): ETGVTQSPTHLIKTRGQQVTLRCSSQSGHNTVSWYQQALGQGPQFIFQYYREEENGRGNFPPRFSGLQFPNYSSELNVNALELDDSALYLCASSLGDRGLMNTEAFFGQGTRLTVV.

This clonotype is a singleton in its sample. The chain uses TRBV29-1 and TRBJ2-1; 15 bases fit TRBD2. Germline CDR1 and CDR2: SQVTM and ANQGSEA. V trimming: 1 base; J trimming: 7 bases; junction bases outside the gene matches: 5. The CDR3 totals 16 residues. The CDR3 sequence: CSVEGTSGGAWNEQFF. In DNA, the CDR3 is TGCAGCGTTGAAGGGACTAGCGGGGGGGCCTGGAATGAGCAGTTCTTC.

This chain joins TRBV6-1 and TRBJ2-7, with 8 nucleotides matching TRBD1. The CDR3 length is 15 residues. V was pared by 6 bases and J by 2 bases, with 9 bases of the junction left unmatched. Germline CDR1 MNHNS, CDR2 SASEGT. CDR3 protein: CASSADREEPYEQYF. The CDR3 region has the DNA TGTGCCAGCAGCGCGGACAGGGAGGAACCCTACGAGCAGTACTTC.

V is TRBV20-1 and J is TRBJ1-2; D unresolved. V lost 0 bases and J lost 5, with 13 bases in between. CDR3 length: 14 amino acids. CDR1 is DFQATT, CDR2 SNEGSKA, per germline (reference sequence). DNA for the CDR3: TGCAGTGCTAGAGACGAGGGTTCGGGTTATGGCTACACCTTC. Translating it yields CSARDEGSGYGYTF.

The chain links TRBV15 to TRBJ2-3; 7 nucleotides line up with TRBD1. The germline V gene encodes CDR1 LNHNV and CDR2 YYDKDF (reference sequence). V lost 0 bases and J lost 3; bases outside the gene matches: 15. The CDR3 is 19 residues long. CDR3 DNA sequence: TGTGCCACCAGCAGAGATCCTTTGGGGTTACAGGGGAAAACAGATACGCAGTATTTT. Its protein product is CATSRDPLGLQGKTDTQYF.

The chain recombines TRBV6-2 or TRBV6-3 with TRBJ2-7, with a weak D call TRBD1 (5 bases). V was shortened by 8 bases and J by 3 bases, with 17 bases between the two germline ends. CDR1 and CDR2 (germline): MNHEY, SVGEGT. CDR3 length equals 14 residues. CDR3 sequence reads: CASGWGGTDYEQYF. CDR3 DNA: TGTGCCAGCGGATGGGGCGGCACCGACTACGAGCAGTACTTC.

This clonotype was seen repeatedly, ten times or more. The chain links TRBV6-2 or TRBV6-3 to TRBJ1-2; a possible D gene is TRBD1 (5 bases). Germline CDR1 reads MNHEY; CDR2 reads SVGEGT. CDR3 length equals 14 residues. V lost 6 bases to trimming and J lost 2 bases, with 13 bases between them. The CDR3 DNA reads as TGTGCCAGCAGGGACGGGACTGGGAACTATGGCTACACCTTC. Protein product: CASRDGTGNYGYTF.

This clonotype was seen ten or more times. The chain is built from TRBV7-2 and TRBJ2-1; possibly TRBD1 for D (6 bases). Germline V gives CDR1 SGHTA, CDR2 FQGNSA. V lost 2 bases and J lost 3, with 14 bases in between. The CDR3 covers 16 residues. DNA for the CDR3: TGTGCCAGCAGCTTATTTGGGCAGGGGCTCTACAATGAGCAGTTCTTC. Amino acid sequence: CASSLFGQGLYNEQFF. The full variable domain, rest sourced from reference TRBV7-2 and TRBJ2-1, is GAGVSQSPSNKVTEKGKDVELRCDPISGHTALYWYRQSLGQGLEFLIYFQGNSAPDKSGLPSDRFSAERTGGSVSTLTIQRTQQEDSAVYLCASSLFGQGLYNEQFFGPGTRLTVL.

In its sample, this clonotype was seen a few times. This chain connects TRBV11-3 to TRBJ2-5; D is unclear. Germline lookup yields CDR1 SGHNT and CDR2 YENEEA. The CDR3 runs 13 residues. V was clipped by 6 bases and J by 4 bases, with 12 bases between them. This chain's CDR3 is CASSSKSGETQYF. CDR3 nucleotide sequence: TGTGCCAGCAGTTCAAAGTCGGGAGAGACCCAGTACTTC.

V gene TRBV12-3 or TRBV12-4 combines with J gene TRBJ1-5; no clear D. The CDR3 is made up of 12 amino acids. Trimming took 7 bases from V and 6 from J, leaving 10 bases between them. The CDR3 sequence is CASTLLGQPQHF. Written as DNA, the CDR3 is TGTGCCAGCACCCTTCTGGGTCAGCCCCAGCATTTT.

V is TRBV6-6 and J is TRBJ2-7; 7 bases are shared with TRBD1. The germline V gene has CDR1 MNHNY and CDR2 SVGAGI (reference sequence). The J segment lost 5 bases and the V segment lost 2 bases, leaving 6 bases of the junction unmatched. This CDR3 is 14 amino acids long. The CDR3 loop is CASSYRGPSDEQYF. Written as DNA, the CDR3 is TGTGCCAGCAGTTACAGGGGGCCATCGGACGAGCAGTACTTC.

This clonotype was seen only once. V is TRBV28 and J is TRBJ1-1; D remains unclear. The germline V gene has CDR1 MDHEN and CDR2 SYDVKM. V gave up 5 bases and J gave up 2 bases, with 15 bases separating them. The CDR3 covers 15 residues. CDR3 sequence (DNA): TGTGCCAGCAGTCCCCTAATCCTATCTAACACTGAAGCTTTCTTT. Encoded protein: CASSPLILSNTEAFF.

The chain employs TRBV7-2 and TRBJ1-5; possibly TRBD1 for D (6 bases). This CDR3 contains 14 residues. From germline, CDR1 is SGHTA and CDR2 FQGNSA. Trimming left V 5 bases short and J 6 bases short, with 14 bases between. The CDR3 coding sequence is TGTGCCAGCAGCCTAAGGGGGGAGAGTCAGCCCCAGCATTTT. Translating it yields CASSLRGESQPQHF.

This clonotype showed up just a few times. V and J are TRBV6-1 and TRBJ2-5; no firm D call. V was cut by 1 base and J by 7 bases, with 13 bases left in between. This CDR3 is 14 amino acids long. Germline CDR1 reads MNHNS; CDR2 reads SASEGT. This chain's CDR3 is CASSEVSLRGTQYF. In DNA, the CDR3 is TGTGCCAGCAGTGAAGTTAGCTTACGTGGGACCCAGTACTTC.

The rearrangement uses TRBV7-6 and TRBJ2-3, with TRBD1 matching 10 bases. The CDR3 loop spans 17 amino acids. Germline-derived CDR1 and CDR2 are SGHVS and FNYEAQ. The junction had 10 bases not matched to a gene; V was cut back by 1 base and J by 6 bases. The CDR3 DNA sequence: TGTGCCAGCAGCTTAGAGGTCGGAGACAGGGGGCTGGATACGCAGTATTTT. This codes for CASSLEVGDRGLDTQYF.